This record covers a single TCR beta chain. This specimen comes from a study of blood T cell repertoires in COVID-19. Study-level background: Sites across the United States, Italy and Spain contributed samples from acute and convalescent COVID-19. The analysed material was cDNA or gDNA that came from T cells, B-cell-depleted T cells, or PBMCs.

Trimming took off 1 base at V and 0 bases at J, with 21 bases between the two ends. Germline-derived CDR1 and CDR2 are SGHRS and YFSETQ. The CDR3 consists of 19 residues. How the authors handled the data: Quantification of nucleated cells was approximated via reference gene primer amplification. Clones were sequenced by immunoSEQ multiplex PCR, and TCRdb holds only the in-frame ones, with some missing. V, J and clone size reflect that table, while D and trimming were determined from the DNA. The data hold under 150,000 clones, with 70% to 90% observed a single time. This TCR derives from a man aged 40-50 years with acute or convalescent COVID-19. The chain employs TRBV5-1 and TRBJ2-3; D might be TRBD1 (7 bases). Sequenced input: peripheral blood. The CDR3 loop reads CASSLWGEQGTLSTDTQYF. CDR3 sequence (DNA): TGCGCCAGCAGCTTGTGGGGGGAACAGGGGACCCTAAGCACAGATACGCAGTATTTT. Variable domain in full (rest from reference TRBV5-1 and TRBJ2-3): KAGVTQTPRYLIKTRGQQVTLSCSPISGHRSVSWYQQTPGQGLQFLFEYFSETQRNKGNFPGRFSGRQFSNSRSEMNVSTLELGDSALYLCASSLWGEQGTLSTDTQYFGPGTRLTVL.